This TCR beta chain was documented in a study of blood T cells in healthy people across ages. The sample holds many counts of this clonotype. Antigen specificity is unknown. General study findings and limits: Possibly, changes in expanded clonotypes were confounded because donor CMV status was unknown. Estimates based on one million T cells were treated as lower bounds.

CDR1 and CDR2 from the germline V gene are SGHTA and FQGNSA. This CDR3 spans 13 amino acids. V was cut by 5 bases and J by 0 bases, with 7 bases left in between. A second 7 to 11 cycle PCR used barcoded and J-beta primers. TCRdb fed the 5' RACE reads into MiXCR, producing one record per CDR3 protein. The table records about 1.5 million distinct CDR3 sequences, 40% to 45% of them present only once. Isolation yielded PBMCs, at least 7 million per sample, in every case. Per individual sample, total RNA of at least 5.5 micrograms was extracted. Sequenced material: blood. The TCR was taken from a woman in her late teens or twenties in good health. This chain uses TRBV7-2 with TRBJ1-1; D unclear. CDR3 region: CASSPHMNTEAFF. In DNA, the CDR3 is TGTGCCAGCAGCCCTCACATGAACACTGAAGCTTTCTTT. Supplemented by reference TRBV7-2 and TRBJ1-1, the full variable domain reads GAGVSQSPSNKVTEKGKDVELRCDPISGHTALYWYRQSLGQGLEFLIYFQGNSAPDKSGLPSDRFSAERTGGSVSTLTIQRTQQEDSAVYLCASSPHMNTEAFFGQGTRLTVV.